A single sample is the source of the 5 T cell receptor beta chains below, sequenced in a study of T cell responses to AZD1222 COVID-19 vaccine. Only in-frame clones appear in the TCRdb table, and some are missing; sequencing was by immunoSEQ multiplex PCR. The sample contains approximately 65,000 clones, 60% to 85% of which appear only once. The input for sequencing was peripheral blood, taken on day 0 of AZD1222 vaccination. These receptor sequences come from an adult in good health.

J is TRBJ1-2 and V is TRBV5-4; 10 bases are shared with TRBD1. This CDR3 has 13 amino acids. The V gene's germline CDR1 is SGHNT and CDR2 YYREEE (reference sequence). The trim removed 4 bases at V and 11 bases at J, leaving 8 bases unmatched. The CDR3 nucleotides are TGTGCCAGCAGCCGGGACAGGGGAGAAGTTTACACCTTC. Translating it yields CASSRDRGEVYTF.

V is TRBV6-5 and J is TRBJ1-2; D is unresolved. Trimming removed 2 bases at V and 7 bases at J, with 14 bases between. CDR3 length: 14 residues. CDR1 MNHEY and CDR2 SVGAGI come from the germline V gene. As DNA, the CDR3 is TGTGCCAGCAGTTACGGGAGGCAGGCTCTTGGCTACACCTTC. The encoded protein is CASSYGRQALGYTF.

The CDR3 spells CASSRGYGGYEQYF. Written as DNA, the CDR3 is TGCGCCAGCTCACGGGGGTACGGGGGCTACGAGCAGTACTTC. The rearrangement links TRBV4-1 to TRBJ2-7, with D possibly being TRBD2 (6 bases). The CDR3 sequence is 14 residues long. Trimming left V 8 bases short and J 3 bases short, with 17 bases between. Per germline, CDR1 MGHRA and CDR2 YSYEKL.

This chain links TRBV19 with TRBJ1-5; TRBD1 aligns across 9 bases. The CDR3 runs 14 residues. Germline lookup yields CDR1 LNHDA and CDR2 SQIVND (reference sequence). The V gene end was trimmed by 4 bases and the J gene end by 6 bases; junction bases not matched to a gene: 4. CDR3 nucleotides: TGTGCCAGTAGTACACAGGGGGCAGGTCAGCCCCAGCATTTT. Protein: CASSTQGAGQPQHF.

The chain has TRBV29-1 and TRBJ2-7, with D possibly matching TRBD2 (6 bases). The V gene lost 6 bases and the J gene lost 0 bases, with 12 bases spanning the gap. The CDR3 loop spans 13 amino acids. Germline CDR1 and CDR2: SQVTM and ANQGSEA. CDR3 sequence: CSVRDSSSYEQYF. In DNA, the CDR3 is TGCAGCGTGAGGGACTCCAGCTCCTACGAGCAGTACTTC.